The clone carrying this TCR beta chain was seen repeatedly, ten times or more. No antigen is known for it. This CDR3 contains 14 residues. Germline assignment: CDR1 MNHEY and CDR2 SVGEGT. V was pared by 7 bases and J by 7 bases, with 17 bases between. The data are from a study of molecular identifiers for immune sequencing clone quantification. Whole-study context: Four of five splits of RNA from 20,000 or 100,000 naive CD8 cells were sequenced in replicates. General study findings and limits: Highly expanded clone sizes could be underestimated by identical TCR molecules sharing a barcode.

TCRdb recomputed calls from the PCR reads with MiXCR, one row per CDR3 protein. The data hold under 650,000 distinct CDR3 sequences, with approximately 20% observed a single time. The origin of this receptor is a human donor in good health. Some libraries in this study had Jurkat cell RNA spiked in. The rearrangement uses TRBV6-2 or TRBV6-3 and TRBJ1-5; D is perhaps TRBD1 (6 bases). Sequences were obtained from naive CD8+ T cells from blood, with Jurkat cell RNA spiked in. The subset: FACS-sorted CD8+CD4-CCR7+CD45RA+ naive T cells. CDR3 sequence (DNA): TGTGCCAGCACCTTTCCAGGGGCAACGCAGCCCCAGCATTTT. Amino acid sequence: CASTFPGATQPQHF.